The 22 T cell receptor beta chains reported below all come from one sample, sequenced in a study of T-cell reconstitution after alpha-beta-depleted transplantation in children. TCRbeta library construction was performed incorporating unique molecular identifiers. One entry per CDR3 protein, called by TCRdb with MiXCR from the PCR reads. The table shows approximately 650,000 distinct CDR3 sequences, with 13% occurring only once. The source material was PBMCs, sampled before TCRalphabeta/CD19-depleted stem cell transplant. These receptor sequences come from a girl aged 2-10 years with congenital amegakaryocytic thrombocytopenia, due to receive a stem cell transplant.

The rearrangement uses TRBV6-2 or TRBV6-3 and TRBJ2-7, with 7 bases aligning to TRBD2. From germline, CDR1 is MNHEY and CDR2 SVGEGT. The CDR3 totals 18 residues. With V trimmed by 0 bases and J by 1 base, 12 bases remained unmatched. The CDR3 sequence: CASSYSKSGLVFSYEQYF. The DNA of the CDR3 is TGTGCCAGCAGTTACTCGAAGTCCGGACTAGTGTTTTCCTACGAGCAGTACTTC.

The chain couples TRBV12-5 to TRBJ2-3; possibly TRBD2 for D (6 bases). The CDR3 runs 15 residues. From germline, CDR1 is LGHNT and CDR2 FRNRAP. Trimming cost V 9 bases and J 1 base, with 17 bases left between them. The DNA for the CDR3 is TGTGCTAGGACCCTCCCAGGAGGGGGCACAGATACGCAGTATTTT. This translates into CARTLPGGGTDTQYF.

The table lists this clonotype with many counts. J is TRBJ2-1 and V is TRBV29-1; D not resolved. CDR1 is SQVTM and CDR2 is ANQGSEA in the germline V gene. The CDR3 has 14 residues. The V end was cut by 3 bases, the J end by 6 bases, with 15 bases between. CDR3: CSVDESPTGNEQFF. The CDR3 coding sequence is TGCAGCGTTGATGAGTCTCCGACCGGCAATGAGCAGTTCTTC.

This chain uses TRBV30 with TRBJ2-5; D gene uncertain. CDR1 GTSNPN and CDR2 SVGIG come from the germline V gene (reference sequence). V shed 0 bases and J shed 3 bases, with 14 bases lying between them. This CDR3 comprises 15 residues. The CDR3 sequence is CAWSVYPGQKETQYF. The CDR3, as DNA: TGTGCCTGGAGTGTATATCCTGGGCAGAAAGAGACCCAGTACTTC.

At least ten counts were recorded for this clonotype. V gene TRBV10-2 combines with J gene TRBJ1-5, with D possibly being TRBD1 (5 bases). This CDR3 has 13 residues. The ends were cut back, 6 bases at V and 4 bases at J, with 10 bases in the middle. Germline CDR1 and CDR2: WSHSY and SAAADI. This chain's CDR3 is CASRSQGNQPQHF. Written as DNA, the CDR3 is TGCGCCAGCAGGAGTCAGGGAAATCAGCCCCAGCATTTT.

This clonotype came up a few times. The chain is built from TRBV20-1 and TRBJ2-5; 8 bases are shared with TRBD2. V lost 4 bases, J lost 0 bases, and 19 bases stayed unmatched. Germline V gene lookup returns CDR1 DFQATT and CDR2 SNEGSKA (reference sequence). This CDR3 spans 19 amino acids. This CDR3 is CSATTPGGRGESYQETQYF. For the CDR3, the DNA is TGCAGTGCTACTACCCCGGGAGGGAGGGGAGAATCGTACCAAGAGACCCAGTACTTC.

This clonotype appeared many times. The V gene is TRBV9, the J gene TRBJ2-7, with D unresolved. The CDR3 extends over 13 amino acids. V was pared by 1 base and J by 5 bases, with 10 bases between. In germline, CDR1 is SGDLS, CDR2 YYNGEE. CDR3 bases: TGTGCCAGCAGCGTATCGGATGGCCACGAGCAGTACTTC. Its protein product is CASSVSDGHEQYF.

The chain couples TRBV5-1 to TRBJ2-1; 7 nucleotides line up with TRBD1. CDR1 and CDR2 (germline): SGHRS, YFSETQ. The CDR3 spans 15 residues. V was clipped by 1 base and J by 5 bases; unmatched bases: 6. The CDR3 DNA sequence: TGCGCCAGCAGCTTGCTGGGGACAGAGGACAATGAGCAGTTCTTC. Translation: CASSLLGTEDNEQFF.

This clonotype was seen at least ten times. This rearrangement joins TRBV3-1 to TRBJ1-4; perhaps TRBD1 as D (5 bases). Trimming shortened V by 5 bases and J by 3 bases, and 10 bases separated the two germline ends. The germline V gene encodes CDR1 LGHDT and CDR2 YNNKEL (reference sequence). The CDR3 length is 14 residues. In nucleotides, the CDR3 is TGTGCCAGCAGCTTCAGGGCCGCTAATGAAAAACTGTTTTTT. Translation gives CASSFRAANEKLFF.

This clonotype was picked up a small number of times. J is TRBJ2-7 and V is TRBV7-8; possibly TRBD1 for D (5 bases). The ends were cut back, 1 base at V and 3 bases at J, with 10 bases in the middle. This CDR3 has 14 residues. Germline V gives CDR1 SGHVS, CDR2 FQNEAQ. CDR3 amino acids: CASSLVGADYEQYF. In DNA, the CDR3 is TGTGCCAGCAGCTTAGTTGGGGCCGACTACGAGCAGTACTTC.

In this sample, this clonotype turned up many times. This chain uses TRBV5-1 with TRBJ2-3; 7 nucleotides align to TRBD2. Unmatched junction bases numbered 5, after V lost 3 bases and J lost 4 bases. In germline, CDR1 is SGHRS, CDR2 YFSETQ. The CDR3 length is 14 residues. CDR3 amino acids: CASSYGLVADTQYF. CDR3 DNA: TGCGCCAGCAGCTACGGACTAGTCGCAGATACGCAGTATTTT.

At least ten counts were recorded for this clonotype. J is TRBJ2-3 and V is TRBV7-9, with 7 bases lining up with TRBD1. Losses at the gene ends were 5 bases for V and 6 bases for J; bases not matched to a gene: 5. CDR1 is SEHNR, CDR2 FQNEAQ, per germline (reference sequence). The CDR3 has 13 amino acids. The CDR3 region is CASSPGQADTQYF. For the CDR3, the DNA is TGTGCCAGCAGCCCCGGACAGGCCGATACGCAGTATTTT. Combining the CDR3 with reference TRBV7-9 and TRBJ2-3 gives the whole variable domain DTGVSQNPRHKITKRGQNVTFRCDPISEHNRLYWYRQTLGQGPEFLTYFQNEAQLEKSRLLSDRFSAERPKGSFSTLEIQRTEQGDSAMYLCASSPGQADTQYFGPGTRLTVL.

This clonotype occurred a few times. This chain uses TRBV20-1 with TRBJ2-1, with D possibly being TRBD1 (6 bases). V was clipped by 6 bases and J by 0 bases, with 12 bases between them. CDR1 and CDR2 from the germline V gene are DFQATT and SNEGSKA (reference sequence). The CDR3 consists of 14 residues. The CDR3 protein is CSAQGSSSYNEQFF. Here the CDR3 DNA reads TGCAGTGCACAGGGAAGTAGCTCCTACAATGAGCAGTTCTTC.

This clonotype was detected a few times. The chain carries TRBV28 and TRBJ2-7; D perhaps matches TRBD2 (6 bases). Trimming pared 8 bases from V and 4 bases from J, leaving 24 bases between. CDR1 is MDHEN, CDR2 SYDVKM, per germline. The CDR3 is made up of 16 amino acids. CDR3 sequence: CASASSELGFGYEQYF. The CDR3 DNA reads TGTGCCAGCGCATCTAGCGAGTTAGGTTTTGGGTACGAGCAGTACTTC.

This clonotype was counted many times. The V call is TRBV5-1, the J call TRBJ2-3, with TRBD2 matching over 9 bases. V shed 5 bases, J shed 2 bases, and the junction held 6 bases outside the gene matches. The CDR3 runs 15 residues. In germline, CDR1 is SGHRS, CDR2 YFSETQ. CDR3 sequence: CASRTGLAFTDTQYF. CDR3 sequence (DNA): TGCGCCAGCAGAACCGGACTAGCGTTCACAGATACGCAGTATTTT.

The V and J genes are TRBV10-3 and TRBJ2-3; tentatively, D is TRBD2 (6 bases). The germline CDR1 and CDR2 sequences are ENHRY and SYGVKD. This CDR3 is 13 amino acids long. Trimming took off 5 bases at V and 5 bases at J, with 11 bases between the two ends. CDR3 protein: CAISIGSGDTQYF. The DNA of the CDR3 is TGTGCCATCAGTATCGGGAGTGGAGATACGCAGTATTTT.

This clonotype was seen at least ten times. CDR3 nucleotide sequence: TGTGCCACCCATGATAGGGGCCATAATTCACCCCTCCACTTT. Translated: CATHDRGHNSPLHF. The chain combines TRBV6-1 with TRBJ1-6; a possible D gene is TRBD1 (5 bases). The CDR3 has 14 amino acids. CDR1 and CDR2 from the germline V gene are MNHNS and SASEGT. V was cut by 10 bases and J by 5 bases, with 15 bases left in between.

This clonotype was seen many times. The J gene is TRBJ2-3, the V gene TRBV28; D ambiguous. Germline assignment: CDR1 MDHEN and CDR2 SYDVKM. V dropped 6 bases and J dropped 0 bases, with 22 bases sitting between them. The CDR3 is 18 amino acids. For the CDR3, the DNA is TGTGCCAGCAGCCTCTCGCCTCGGCCAAGATCTAGCACAGATACGCAGTATTTT. It translates to CASSLSPRPRSSTDTQYF.

This clonotype was seen many times. This rearrangement joins TRBV5-1 to TRBJ2-1, with 9 bases matching TRBD2. This CDR3 contains 14 residues. Trimming took 4 bases from V and 7 from J; bases not matched to a gene: 6. CDR1 and CDR2 (germline): SGHRS, YFSETQ. This chain's CDR3 is CASSSAGGQNEQFF. In nucleotides, the CDR3 is TGCGCCAGCAGCAGCGCGGGAGGGCAAAATGAGCAGTTCTTC.

This clonotype was seen more than once but under ten times. The genes are TRBV5-1 and TRBJ2-5; 8 bases align to TRBD1. This CDR3 contains 14 residues. Losses at the gene ends were 5 bases for V and 5 bases for J; bases not matched to a gene: 8. CDR1 SGHRS and CDR2 YFSETQ come from the germline V gene. The CDR3 protein is CASRYATGVETQYF. Here the CDR3 DNA reads TGCGCCAGCAGGTACGCGACAGGGGTGGAGACCCAGTACTTC.

This clonotype was picked up many times. The chain has TRBV5-1 and TRBJ2-7; possibly TRBD1 for D (5 bases). Per germline, CDR1 SGHRS and CDR2 YFSETQ. Trimming took 4 bases from V and 3 from J, leaving 14 bases between them. The CDR3 length is 14 residues. The CDR3 region is CASSQDSGNYEQYF. The CDR3 DNA is TGCGCCAGCAGCCAAGACAGTGGTAACTACGAGCAGTACTTC.

This clonotype was counted a few times. The CDR3 nucleotides are TGCAGTGCTTCGGGACACAACACTGAAGCTTTCTTT. Its translation is CSASGHNTEAFF. This chain connects TRBV20-1 to TRBJ1-1, with D possibly being TRBD1 (6 bases). Germline V CDR1 and CDR2: DFQATT, SNEGSKA (reference sequence). V dropped 5 bases and J dropped 2 bases, with 9 bases sitting between them. The CDR3 has 12 residues.